This entry lists 17 T cell receptor beta chains sequenced from one sample in a study of lung T cells in sarcoidosis with Löfgren's syndrome. MiXCR, run by TCRdb on the reads, gives a single entry per CDR3 protein. The sample lists 60,000 or so distinct CDR3 sequences, 21% seen once, with 2% to 2.5% in the top ten. The specimen sequenced was CD4+ T cells from PBMCs. The receptors were gathered from a human donor with sarcoidosis (Löfgren's syndrome or another form), or a control subject (not recorded which).

This sequence joins TRBV29-1 and TRBJ2-2; the D is unclear. Germline V lookup: CDR1 SQVTM, CDR2 ANQGSEA. This CDR3 has 13 residues. V was clipped by 4 bases and J by 0 bases, with 6 bases between them. CDR3 bases: TGCAGCGTTGGTGGGGCGAACACCGGGGAGCTGTTTTTT. Translation gives CSVGGANTGELFF.

There are many counts of this clonotype. The chain joins TRBV12-3 or TRBV12-4 to TRBJ2-3; a weak D match, TRBD2 (5 bases). V shed 11 bases and J shed 2 bases, with 17 bases lying between them. The CDR3 sequence is 14 residues long. CDR3 loop: CASLTGWSTDTQYF. The CDR3 nucleotides read TGTGCCTCCTTAACGGGATGGTCCACAGATACGCAGTATTTT.

By its share, this clonotype is medium-sized. The chain carries TRBV6-1 and TRBJ2-6, with 9 bases that match TRBD1. With V trimmed by 6 bases and J by 3 bases, 6 bases remained unmatched. CDR3 size: 16 residues. Germline CDR1 MNHNS, CDR2 SASEGT. The CDR3 sequence is CASRRGTGIGANVLTF. CDR3 DNA: TGTGCCAGCAGGAGAGGGACAGGGATTGGGGCCAACGTCCTGACTTTC.

Remarks on this clonotype: One base away lies a much larger clone, so this may be a sequencing read error. Given the absence of the conserved phenylalanine or tryptophan at the CDR3 end, a read error is likely. V and J are TRBV27 and TRBJ1-1; D is undetermined. Germline lookup yields CDR1 MNHEY and CDR2 SMNVEV (reference sequence). The CDR3 is made up of 13 amino acids. V was shortened by 4 bases and J by 1 base, with 7 bases between the two germline ends. The CDR3 DNA sequence: TGTGCCAGCAGTTCGCGGGGGAACACTGAAGCTTTCTCT. This gives the protein CASSSRGNTEAFS.

The chain has TRBV12-3 or TRBV12-4 and TRBJ2-1; D is uncertain. V was cut by 6 bases and J by 0 bases, with 9 bases left in between. The length of the CDR3 is 14 residues. The CDR3 nucleotides are TGTGCCAGCAGGCCCAGGAGCTCCTACAATGAGCAGTTCTTC. Translation gives CASRPRSSYNEQFF.

In DNA, the CDR3 is TGTGCCAGCAGCACCCTCCCCAGGGCTTCGACTGAAGCTTTCTTT. Protein: CASSTLPRASTEAFF. The J gene is TRBJ1-1, the V gene TRBV14, with D tentatively TRBD1 (5 bases). The length of the CDR3 is 15 residues. Looked up from germline, CDR1 is SGHDN and CDR2 is FVKESK. Between the trimmed V and J ends, which lost 5 bases and 5 bases, there was a span of 18 bases. Based on the CDR3 plus reference TRBV14 and TRBJ1-1, the full variable domain is EAGVTQFPSHSVIEKGQTVTLRCDPISGHDNLYWYRRVMGKEIKFLLHFVKESKQDESGMPNNRFLAERTGGTYSTLKVQPAELEDSGVYFCASSTLPRASTEAFFGQGTRLTVV.

A word on this clonotype: A much bigger clone sits one base away, suggesting this may be a read error. The chain is built from TRBV5-4 and TRBJ2-3; D tentatively fits TRBD1 or TRBD2 (6 bases each). With 7 bases removed from V and 6 bases from J, the gap between germline ends came to 15 bases. The germline CDR1 and CDR2 sequences are SGHNT and YYREEE (reference sequence). The CDR3 loop spans 13 amino acids. The CDR3 is CASGSGAGDTQYF. The CDR3 coding sequence is TGTGCCAGCGGCTCGGGGGCTGGGGATACGCAGTATTTT.

This chain connects TRBV3-1 to TRBJ1-2, with TRBD1 as a possible D gene (6 bases). The CDR3 contains 13 residues. The ends were cut back, 4 bases at V and 3 bases at J, with 9 bases in the middle. The germline V gene has CDR1 LGHDT and CDR2 YNNKEL (reference sequence). CDR3 DNA: TGTGCCAGCAGCCCTAGGGGGGACTATGGCTACACCTTC. Protein product: CASSPRGDYGYTF.

Relative to its sample, this clonotype is medium-sized. This chain connects TRBV6-1 to TRBJ2-7, with 11 bases aligning to TRBD2. The V gene's germline CDR1 is MNHNS and CDR2 SASEGT. Trimming removed 10 bases from V and 4 bases from J; junction bases left unmatched: 0. This CDR3 has 11 amino acids. CDR3 bases: TGTGCCACTAGCGGGAGGTACGAGCAGTACTTC. Residues: CATSGRYEQYF.

V gene TRBV7-9 combines with J gene TRBJ2-1; 9 positions match TRBD1. CDR1 and CDR2 (germline): SEHNR, FQNEAQ (reference sequence). Trimming took 5 bases from V and 2 from J; bases not matched to a gene: 7. CDR3 length: 16 amino acids. The CDR3 loop reads CASSRNRGPTYNEQFF. Here the CDR3 DNA reads TGTGCCAGCAGCCGTAACAGGGGGCCCACCTACAATGAGCAGTTCTTC.

Regarding this clonotype: A read error may explain this, as a much larger clone is one base away. J is TRBJ2-3 and V is TRBV20-1, with D possibly matching TRBD1 (5 bases). The germline V and J ends were trimmed by 1 base and 8 bases, with 16 bases remaining between them. Per germline, CDR1 DFQATT and CDR2 SNEGSKA (reference sequence). The CDR3 has 14 residues. CDR3 loop: CSARGLGVPGTQYF. As DNA, the CDR3 is TGCAGTGCTAGAGGTTTAGGGGTTCCAGGTACGCAGTATTTT.

For this clonotype: A much larger clone sits a single nucleotide away, making a read error possible. The chain has TRBV28 and TRBJ1-2, with a weak D call TRBD1 (6 bases). With 3 bases removed from V and 7 bases from J, the gap between germline ends came to 15 bases. Per germline, CDR1 MDHEN and CDR2 SYDVKM. The CDR3 runs to 14 residues. CDR3 sequence (DNA): TGTGCCAGCAGTTTGGCAGGGGAGGCGAGTGGCTACACCTTC. Translating it yields CASSLAGEASGYTF.

The chain is built from TRBV6-4 and TRBJ2-1; 9 bases align to TRBD1. This CDR3 contains 16 residues. The V gene's germline CDR1 is MRHNA and CDR2 SNTAGT. Trimming at V came to 5 bases and at J to 8 bases, leaving 13 bases not matched to a gene. The CDR3 DNA sequence: TGTGCCAGCAGTTACACCGGGACAGGGTCTTACGATGAGCAGTTCTTC. This encodes CASSYTGTGSYDEQFF.

A remark on this clonotype: A much larger clone differs from this one at a single base, so this may be a read error. The gene calls are TRBV7-9 and TRBJ1-2; D gene unclear. Germline V lookup: CDR1 SEHNR, CDR2 FQNEAQ (reference sequence). The CDR3 has 14 residues. Here the CDR3 DNA reads TGTGCCAGCAGCTTCTCGACGGGAAACTATTGCTACACCTTC. This gives the protein CASSFSTGNYCYTF.

This clonotype turned up a few times. This chain joins TRBV7-8 and TRBJ1-5; D is ambiguous. V lost 4 bases to trimming and J lost 0 bases, with 13 bases between them. This CDR3 is 16 amino acids long. Per germline, CDR1 SGHVS and CDR2 FQNEAQ. The DNA of the CDR3 is TGTGCCAGCAGCTCACGACGGATTAATAGCAATCAGCCCCAGCATTTT. Residues: CASSSRRINSNQPQHF.

A few counts support this clonotype. A read error may be the cause here, since a much bigger clone is one base away. The chain has TRBV7-9 and TRBJ2-3; D remains unclear. The germline CDR1 and CDR2 sequences are SEHNR and FQNEAQ (reference sequence). The CDR3 sequence is 13 residues long. CDR3 residues: CVSSLHSTDTQYF. The CDR3, as DNA: TGTGTCAGCAGCTTACATAGCACAGATACGCAGTATTTT.

The chain joins TRBV19 to TRBJ2-1; 9 bases agree with TRBD2. Trimming at V came to 5 bases and at J to 3 bases, leaving 17 bases not matched to a gene. Germline loops: CDR1 LNHDA, CDR2 SQIVND (reference sequence). The CDR3 is 19 residues long. Here the CDR3 reads CASSHNRPGREGRYNEQFF. Here the CDR3 DNA reads TGTGCCAGTAGTCACAACAGACCGGGGCGGGAGGGCCGCTACAATGAGCAGTTCTTC. Variable domain in full (rest from reference TRBV19 and TRBJ2-1): DGGITQSPKYLFRKEGQNVTLSCEQNLNHDAMYWYRQDPGQGLRLIYYSQIVNDFQKGDIAEGYSVSREKKESFPLTVTSAQKNPTAFYLCASSHNRPGREGRYNEQFFGPGTRLTVL.